This T cell receptor beta chain was obtained from a study of OX40 agonist ivuxolimab in advanced cancers. Study-wide background: An agonistic anti-OX40 (CD134) antibody, ivuxolimab, was used to treat the patients. Patients were treated with intravenous ivuxolimab, dosed at 0.01 to 10 mg/kg and infused every 2 weeks. Partial responses were achieved by three patients, one with hepatocellular carcinoma and two with cutaneous melanoma.

Study-level results: More expanded clones were found, on average, in CD8+ than in CD4+ T cells.

Method: immunoSEQ multiplex PCR; TCRdb's copy keeps in-frame clones and lacks some. The data show about 74,000 clones, approximately 82% seen once. Concerning this clone itself: Its antigen is undetermined.

With 0 bases removed from V and 3 bases from J, the gap between germline ends came to 9 bases. CDR1 and CDR2 (germline): SGHKS, YYEKEE (reference sequence). This CDR3 region has 14 residues. The rearrangement uses TRBV5-5 and TRBJ2-5; D unresolved. Sequenced material: CD4+ or CD8+ T cells sorted from blood, taken in a trial of the OX40 agonist ivuxolimab. The receptor was derived from an adult with an advanced solid tumor such as melanoma, head and neck, liver or kidney cancer. CDR3 DNA sequence: TGTGCCAGCAGCTTGGGGCTCCGCGAAGAGACCCAGTACTTC. Protein sequence: CASSLGLREETQYF.